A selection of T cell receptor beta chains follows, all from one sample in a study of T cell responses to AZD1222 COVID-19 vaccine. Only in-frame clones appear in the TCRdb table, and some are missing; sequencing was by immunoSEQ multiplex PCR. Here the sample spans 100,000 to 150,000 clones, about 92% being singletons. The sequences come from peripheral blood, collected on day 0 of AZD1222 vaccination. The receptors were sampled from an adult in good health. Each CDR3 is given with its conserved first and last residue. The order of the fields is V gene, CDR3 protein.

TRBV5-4,CASSSPGWTEAFF
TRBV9,CASSGPRLAGDIIGQFF
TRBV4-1,CASSQVQGEYEQYF
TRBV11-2,CASAVGLAPGELFF
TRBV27,CASSFYTGELFF
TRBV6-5,CASSYFSGSTSYEQYF
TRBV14,CASSPTGQLDEQYF
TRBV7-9,CASSVNSAARQQFF
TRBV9,CASSVGDTDTQYF
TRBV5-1,CASSLASGGSGYTF
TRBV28,CASTPGGAGPSNTEAFF
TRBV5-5,CASSFRVGTYEQYF
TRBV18,CASSPVDRGNYGYTF
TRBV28,CASSWDYNTGELFF
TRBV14,CASSQPGQRTYEQYF
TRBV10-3,CAISESESNQPQHF
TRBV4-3,CASSLRMVNTEAFF
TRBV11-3,CASSPGSGEGNTEAFF
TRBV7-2,CASSANRGYEQYF
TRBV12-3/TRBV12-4,CASRGAGTGELFF
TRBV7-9,CASNPHPVAYFSYGYTF
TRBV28,CASSTLFDRDQTDTIYF
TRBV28,CASSSQGQGSPQFF